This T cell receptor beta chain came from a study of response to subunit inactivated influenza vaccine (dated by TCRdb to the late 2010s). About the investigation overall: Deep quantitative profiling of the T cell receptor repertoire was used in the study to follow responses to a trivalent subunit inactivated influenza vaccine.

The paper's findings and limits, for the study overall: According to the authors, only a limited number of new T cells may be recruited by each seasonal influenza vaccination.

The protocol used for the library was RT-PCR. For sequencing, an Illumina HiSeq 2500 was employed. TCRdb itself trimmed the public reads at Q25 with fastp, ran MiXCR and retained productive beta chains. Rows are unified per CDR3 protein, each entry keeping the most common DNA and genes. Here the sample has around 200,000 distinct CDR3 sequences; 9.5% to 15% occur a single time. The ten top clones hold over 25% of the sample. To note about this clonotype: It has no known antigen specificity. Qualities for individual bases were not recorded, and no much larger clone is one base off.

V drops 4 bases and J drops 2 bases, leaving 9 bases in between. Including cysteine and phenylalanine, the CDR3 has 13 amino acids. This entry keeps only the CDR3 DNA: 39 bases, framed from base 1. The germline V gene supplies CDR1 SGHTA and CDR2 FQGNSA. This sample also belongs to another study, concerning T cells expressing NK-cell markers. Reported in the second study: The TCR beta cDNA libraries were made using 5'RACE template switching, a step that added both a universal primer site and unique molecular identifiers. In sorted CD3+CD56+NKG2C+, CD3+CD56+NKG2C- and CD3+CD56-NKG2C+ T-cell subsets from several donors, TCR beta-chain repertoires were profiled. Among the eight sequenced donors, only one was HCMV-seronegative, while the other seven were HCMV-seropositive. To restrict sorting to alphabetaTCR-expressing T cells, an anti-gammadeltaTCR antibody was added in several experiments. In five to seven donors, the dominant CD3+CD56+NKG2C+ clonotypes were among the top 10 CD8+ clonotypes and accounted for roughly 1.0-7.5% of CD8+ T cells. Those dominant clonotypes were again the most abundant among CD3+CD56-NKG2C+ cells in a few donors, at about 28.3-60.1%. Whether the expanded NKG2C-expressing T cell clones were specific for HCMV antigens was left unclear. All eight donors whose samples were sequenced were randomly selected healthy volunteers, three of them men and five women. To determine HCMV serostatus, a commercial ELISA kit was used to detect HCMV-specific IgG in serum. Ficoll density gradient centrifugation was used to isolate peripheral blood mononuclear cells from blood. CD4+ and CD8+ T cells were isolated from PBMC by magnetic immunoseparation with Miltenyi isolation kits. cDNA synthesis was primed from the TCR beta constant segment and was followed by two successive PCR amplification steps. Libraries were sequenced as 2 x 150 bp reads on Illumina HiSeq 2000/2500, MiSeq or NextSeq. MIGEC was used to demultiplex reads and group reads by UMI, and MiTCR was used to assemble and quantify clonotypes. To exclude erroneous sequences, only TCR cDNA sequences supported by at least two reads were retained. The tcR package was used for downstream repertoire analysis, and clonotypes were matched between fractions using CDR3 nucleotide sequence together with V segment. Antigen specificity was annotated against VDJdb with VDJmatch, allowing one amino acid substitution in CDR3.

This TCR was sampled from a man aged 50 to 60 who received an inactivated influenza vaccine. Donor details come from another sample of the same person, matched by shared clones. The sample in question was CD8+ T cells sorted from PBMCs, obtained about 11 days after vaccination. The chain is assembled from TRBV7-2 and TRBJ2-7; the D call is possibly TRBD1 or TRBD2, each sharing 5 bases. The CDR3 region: CASSSGRPYEQYF. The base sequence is TGTGCCAGCAGCTCGGGACGACCCTACGAGCAGTACTTC.